This TCR beta chain appears in the sequencing data of a study of T cells after yellow fever vaccination. Study background: Fractions with few cells were prepared using SMART-Seq v4 Ultra Low Input.

This clonotype was seen at least ten times. V was trimmed by 0 bases and J by 4 bases, leaving 17 bases between them. This CDR3 contains 16 residues. Germline V gene sequence: CDR1 SQVTM, CDR2 ANQGSEA. MiXCR, run by TCRdb on the 5' RACE reads, gives a single entry per CDR3 protein. This sample has approximately 240,000 distinct CDR3 sequences, with approximately 3.5% found just once. The origin of this receptor is a young man who received the YFV17D yellow fever vaccine. This chain uses TRBV29-1 with TRBJ2-3; D is uncertain. Sequenced material: PBMCs, taken 15 days after the yellow fever booster vaccination. Here the CDR3 reads CSVEDLTTIAPDTQYF. The DNA for the CDR3 is TGCAGCGTTGAAGATCTTACAACTATAGCACCAGATACGCAGTATTTT.